The present entry profiles one T cell receptor beta chain with its context. Its antigen remains unknown. This specimen belongs to a study of CD8+ T cells in alopecia areata. On the study more broadly: Twice a day, 5 to 10 mg of oral tofacitinib was administered to treated patients. Study-level results: Among the cells sequenced in scalp samples are also the resident alphabeta T cells of normal skin. Tofacitinib delivered significant drops in scalp clonality and in expanded CD8+ clones among the top 100.

Indicated treatment: oral pan-JAK inhibitor, 5-10 mg twice daily. Specimens obtained from alopecia areata patients comprised lesional scalp punch biopsies and peripheral blood. Trimming removed 3 bases at V and 4 bases at J, with 18 bases between. Germline V lookup: CDR1 LNHNV, CDR2 YYDKDF (reference sequence). The CDR3 spans 16 residues. Sequencing templates came from extracted RNA that was reverse transcribed into cDNA. Clones were read by immunoSEQ multiplex PCR, and TCRdb kept only the in-frame ones, dropping some. The table lists fewer than 350,000 clones, about 62% of them singletons. The receptor was isolated from a human donor with alopecia areata. This rearrangement joins TRBV15 to TRBJ1-2, with D uncertain. The sample in question was CD4+ T cells sorted from blood, obtained at week 24, from a patient treated with tofacitinib. This CDR3 reads CATSRDLGSLIYGYTF. Here the CDR3 DNA reads TGTGCCACCAGCAGGGACCTGGGGAGCCTTATCTATGGCTACACCTTC.